This T cell receptor (beta chain) was sequenced in a study of cytomegalovirus exposure and HLA in healthy donors. Study-wide context: Unique TCRs numbering roughly 80 million, obtained from HLA-typed donors, made up an early data release. Study outcomes and limitations: By HLA locus, TCR association rates varied in a later analysis, with DRB1 showing the most and HLA-C the fewest. TCR beta V- and J-gene trimming, according to a later analysis, was linked to a missense DCLRE1C variant. There were a few CMV-associated chains whose specificity for CMV antigens was confirmed in vitro.

Vbeta (60) and Jbeta (13) primers were used in the PCR. Using immunoSEQ multiplex PCR, the repertoire was profiled, and TCRdb retains in-frame clones only, with some absent. The sample holds more than 50,000 clones; 65% to 85% are singletons and the top ten take less than 3%. In regard to this clone: The antigen is unknown.

Trimming took 0 bases from V and 6 from J, leaving 15 bases between them. This CDR3 region has 16 residues. CDR1 is MNHEY and CDR2 is SVGAGI in the germline V gene. Input material: PBMCs. The origin of this receptor is a female donor in good health and CMV-seronegative. This chain connects TRBV6-5 to TRBJ1-5; a possible D gene is TRBD1 (6 bases). The CDR3: CASSYSGQGWGQPQHF. The CDR3 DNA sequence: TGTGCCAGCAGTTACTCGGGGCAGGGGTGGGGTCAGCCCCAGCATTTT.